What follows is one T cell receptor beta chain and its context. Time point meaning: baseline pretreatment blood. Sample treatment: 15 Gy SBRT to primary tumor, nephrectomy 4 weeks later. The data were taken from a study of radiation and T cells in renal cell carcinoma. TCRdb keeps only in-frame clones here, not all; method: immunoSEQ multiplex PCR. The sample carries more than 20,000 clones, 80% recorded once. Trimming removed 0 bases at V and 12 bases at J, with 17 bases between. CDR3 size: 13 residues. The germline V gene has CDR1 SQVTM and CDR2 ANQGSEA. Sequencing was performed on blood, taken from a patient whose treatment included radiotherapy and nephrectomy. The receptor was derived from a man aged 60 to 69 with renal cell carcinoma. J is TRBJ1-1 and V is TRBV29-1; no clear D. Here the CDR3 DNA reads TGCAGCGTTGAAGAAACGGGAGTCGGGGAAACTTTCTTT. This codes for CSVEETGVGETFF.